This entry features one T cell receptor (beta chain) sequence. Its antigen is unknown. Using approximately 10 ml of fresh peripheral blood, PBMCs were prepared. The data originate from a study of T cells in Graves' hyperthyroidism and ophthalmopathy. Study-level findings and limits: Most clonotypes expanded in the thyroid (above 0.001) were also present in blood.

V was cut by 0 bases and J by 6 bases, with 15 bases left in between. The CDR3 extends over 16 amino acids. CDR1 is SGDLS, CDR2 YYNGEE, per germline. TCR beta CDR3 sequences were amplified from RNA transcripts. With the HTBI primer set, the TCR CDR3 went through a first round of RT-PCR. TCRdb used MiXCR to reprocess the multiplex PCR reads, holding one entry per CDR3 protein. This table holds some 760,000 distinct CDR3 sequences, approximately 14% found once. Sequencing used blood. The chain links TRBV9 to TRBJ2-2; a possible D gene is TRBD2 (7 bases). The receptor was derived from a woman aged 18-30 years with Graves' hyperthyroidism. The CDR3 DNA reads as TGTGCCAGCAGCGTAGGGGGAGGGGGATCAGCCGGGGAGCTGTTTTTT. Its protein product is CASSVGGGGSAGELFF.